These T cell receptor beta chains were read from a single sample in a study of shared clonotypes between healthy human individuals. The repertoire was sequenced with immunoSEQ multiplex PCR; TCRdb's copy has only in-frame clones and lacks some. The table records more than 2 million clones, about 95% of them present only once. Sequencing was carried out using naive CD8+ T cells sorted from blood. These receptors all stem from a man aged 18 to 30 in good health. Each CDR3 is given with its conserved first and last residue. A D gene is named only where the DNA matches it firmly. Rows give clone size only sometimes, using once, few, many, or a class for an expanded clone.

-	TRBJ1-5	17	TRBD1	TRBV19	TGTGCCAGTAGTTTCCCCGAGGGACAGTCGTTCAATCAGCCCCAGCATTTT	CASSFPEGQSFNQPQHF
-	TRBJ2-5	17	TRBD2	TRBV5-1	TGCGCCAGCAGCTTGGAGACTAGCGGGGGGTATTTCGAGACCCAGTACTTC	CASSLETSGGYFETQYF
-	TRBJ2-1	12	-	TRBV14	TGTGCCAGCAGCCATTGGGACAATGAGCAGTTCTTC	CASSHWDNEQFF
-	TRBJ1-2	15	-	TRBV19	TGTGCCAGTAGTATAGGCCGGGAAATTCGTTATGGCTACACCTTC	CASSIGREIRYGYTF
-	TRBJ1-6	19	-	TRBV21-1	TGTGCCAGCAGCATCTGGAGGACAGGGATAGGAAGGGGTAATTCACCCCTCCACTTT	CASSIWRTGIGRGNSPLHF
-	TRBJ2-2	15	-	TRBV6-1	TGTGCCAGCAGTGATGGGCCGCCGAACACCGGGGAGCTGTTTTTT	CASSDGPPNTGELFF
once	TRBJ2-1	13	-	TRBV27	TGTGCCAGCAGTTTATCGAACGGGGGTGAGCAGTTCTTC	CASSLSNGGEQFF
-	TRBJ2-5	13	TRBD1	TRBV29-1	TGCAGCGTTCCGGGACAGACGCTCGGGACCCAGTACTTC	CSVPGQTLGTQYF
-	TRBJ2-5	16	-	TRBV4-1	TGCGCCAGCAGCCCGGCCGGGACTCCGTACCAAGAGACCCAGTACTTC	CASSPAGTPYQETQYF
-	TRBJ2-5	15	TRBD2	TRBV6-5	TGTGCCAGCAGCTTGAGACTAGCGGAACAAGAGACCCAGTACTTC	CASSLRLAEQETQYF
-	TRBJ2-5	15	-	TRBV14	TGTGCCAGCAGCCAAGTATACAGGGATGGAGAGACCCAGTACTTC	CASSQVYRDGETQYF
-	TRBJ2-3	16	-	TRBV27	TGTGCCAGCAGTTTACAACTAGTTAGCCAAACAGATACGCAGTATTTT	CASSLQLVSQTDTQYF
-	TRBJ2-1	14	TRBD1	TRBV6-1	TGTGCCAGCAGTGTTACAGGGGGCTACAATGAGCAGTTCTTC	CASSVTGGYNEQFF
-	TRBJ1-1	15	-	TRBV4-1	TGCGCCAGCAGCCAAGATTTAGCTACGAACACTGAAGCTTTCTTT	CASSQDLATNTEAFF
once	TRBJ2-5	15	-	TRBV15	TGTGCCACCAGCCCTGGGGGTCTAGCGTGGGAGACCCAGTACTTC	CATSPGGLAWETQYF
once	TRBJ2-3	15	TRBD1	TRBV6-5	TGTGCCAGCAGCCCCGGGACAGCGAGCACAGATACGCAGTATTTT	CASSPGTASTDTQYF
-	TRBJ1-1	15	-	TRBV14	TGTGCCAGCAGCCAAGCGCGGCCTAAGAACACTGAAGCTTTCTTT	CASSQARPKNTEAFF
few	TRBJ2-2	11	-	TRBV4-3	TGCGCCAGCAGCCAAGCCGGGGAGCTGTTTTTT	CASSQAGELFF
-	TRBJ1-1	15	-	TRBV11-2	TGTGCCAGCAGCAATCCGGTGTACCCTTTAACTGAAGCTTTCTTT	CASSNPVYPLTEAFF
-	TRBJ1-5	14	-	TRBV2	TGTGCCAGCAGTGAAGCGGACGGATATCAGCCCCAGCATTTT	CASSEADGYQPQHF
-	TRBJ1-2	13	-	TRBV6-5	TGTGCCAGCAGTTTTACAGGTGGTGAAGGTTACACCTTC	CASSFTGGEGYTF
-	TRBJ2-7	13	TRBD1	TRBV10-2	TGCGCCAGCAGTGGGGACAGAACCTACGAGCAGTACTTC	CASSGDRTYEQYF
-	TRBJ1-5	16	TRBD1	TRBV7-8	TGTGCCAGCAGCTTAGGACAGGGGGCTAAATTACAGCCCCAGCATTTT	CASSLGQGAKLQPQHF
-	TRBJ1-2	14	-	TRBV30	TGTGCCCTGGAAGGGGTGACGGCTAACTATGGCTACACCTTC	CALEGVTANYGYTF
once	TRBJ2-7	13	-	TRBV4-1	TGCGCCAGCAGCCAAGTAGGAGAATACGAGCAGTACTTC	CASSQVGEYEQYF
-	TRBJ2-7	15	-	TRBV7-9	TGTGCCAGCACCCCATTCTTGCCCGGGACATCCGAGCAGTACTTC	CASTPFLPGTSEQYF
-	TRBJ2-3	16	TRBD2	TRBV7-8	TGTGCCAGCAGCTCATCTCTAGCGGGAGTTCCAGATACGCAGTATTTT	CASSSSLAGVPDTQYF
-	TRBJ2-7	15	-	TRBV28	TGTGCCAGCAGTTTATGGGGCAGCCTCCTCGACGAGCAGTACTTC	CASSLWGSLLDEQYF
-	TRBJ2-3	16	TRBD2	TRBV5-4	TGTGCCAGCAGTCCGGGACTAGCGGGGGACACAGATACGCAGTATTTT	CASSPGLAGDTDTQYF
-	TRBJ1-1	18	-	TRBV25-1	TGTGCCAGCAGTGAATACGGGGGAGAGGCGTCAATGAACACTGAAGCTTTCTTT	CASSEYGGEASMNTEAFF
-	TRBJ2-5	16	TRBD2	TRBV19	TGTGCCAGTAGTATAGAAGGGGGACTAGCTCGACAGACCCAGTACTTC	CASSIEGGLARQTQYF
-	TRBJ2-7	14	-	TRBV14	TGTGCCAGCAGGAAGTCAGACGGGCCCTACGAGCAGTACTTC	CASRKSDGPYEQYF
-	TRBJ2-7	16	TRBD2	TRBV4-2	TGTGCCAGCAGCCAAGATCGTACTAGCGGGGTGGGAGAGCAGTACTTC	CASSQDRTSGVGEQYF
-	TRBJ2-7	13	TRBD2	TRBV7-9	TGTGCCAGCAGCCGGCGGGAGGGCTACGAGCAGTACTTC	CASSRREGYEQYF
few	TRBJ2-5	12	-	TRBV28	TGTGCCAGCAGTCTTCTCCGGGGTCTTCAGTACTTC	CASSLLRGLQYF